Many counts were recorded for the clone carrying this TCR beta chain. This CDR3 contains 13 residues. From germline, CDR1 is ENHRY and CDR2 SYGVKD. Trimming cost V 7 bases and J 1 base, with 10 bases left between them. After constant-region reverse-primer amplification, full-length variable regions underwent semi-nested PCR with Nested Universal Primer A. One entry per CDR3 protein results from TCRdb running MiXCR on the 5' RACE reads. Among roughly 6,000 distinct CDR3 sequences listed, under 35% were seen once. Source material: memory CD4+ T cells sorted from a lymph node. Specified subset: memory CD4+ T cells, CD4+CD45RO+CD25-. The origin of this receptor is a female donor with breast cancer. V gene TRBV10-3 combines with J gene TRBJ1-1; weak D call: TRBD1 (5 bases). The CDR3 loop is CAITGVPNTEAFF. The CDR3 coding sequence is TGTGCCATCACGGGGGTCCCGAACACTGAAGCTTTCTTT.